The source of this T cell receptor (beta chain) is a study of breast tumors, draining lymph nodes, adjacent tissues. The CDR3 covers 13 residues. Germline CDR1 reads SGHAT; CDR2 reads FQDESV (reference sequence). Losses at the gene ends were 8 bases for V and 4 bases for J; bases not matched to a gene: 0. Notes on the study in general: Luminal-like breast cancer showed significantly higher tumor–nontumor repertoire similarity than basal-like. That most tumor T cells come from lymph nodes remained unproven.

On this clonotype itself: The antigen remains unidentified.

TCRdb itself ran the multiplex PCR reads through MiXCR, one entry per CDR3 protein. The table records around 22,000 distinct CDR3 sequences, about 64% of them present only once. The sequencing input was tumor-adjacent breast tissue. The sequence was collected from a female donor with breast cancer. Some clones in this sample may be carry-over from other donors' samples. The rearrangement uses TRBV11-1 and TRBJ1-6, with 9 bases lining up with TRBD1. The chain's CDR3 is CASGTGYNSPLHF. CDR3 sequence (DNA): TGTGCCAGCGGGACAGGGTATAATTCACCCCTCCACTTT.